Below, 4 T cell receptor beta chains from the same sample are listed, as sequenced in a study of T cell repertoires in cytomegalovirus infection. No antigen has been assigned to these receptors. One entry per CDR3 protein, called by TCRdb with MiXCR from the reads. Found here are around 69,000 distinct CDR3 sequences, around 27% of them singletons; the top ten hold roughly 65%. The starting material was CD8+ T cells from cultured PBMCs, obtained from culture after CMV antigen stimulation. These receptors came from a human donor in good health (CMV status not recorded). Some clones in this sample may be carry-over from other donors' samples.

This clonotype was observed at least ten times. V usage is TRBV7-6 and J usage is TRBJ2-1, with no clear D. The V gene's germline CDR1 is SGHVS and CDR2 FNYEAQ. Deletions cut 5 bases from V and 0 bases from J, with 11 bases between. The CDR3 is made up of 15 amino acids. This chain's CDR3 is CASSRTASSYNEQFF. The CDR3 DNA follows: TGTGCCAGCAGCCGGACGGCTAGCTCCTACAATGAGCAGTTCTTC.

This chain joins TRBV25-1 and TRBJ2-1; D unclear. The CDR3 length is 15 residues. V shed 5 bases and J shed 0 bases, with 11 bases lying between them. Looked up from germline, CDR1 is MGHDK and CDR2 is SYGVNS. CDR3 nucleotides: TGTGCCAGCAGTAAGGGCTCGAGCTCCTACAATGAGCAGTTCTTC. This gives the protein CASSKGSSSYNEQFF.

The chain combines TRBV20-1 with TRBJ1-1; 7 positions agree with TRBD1. Germline V gene lookup returns CDR1 DFQATT and CDR2 SNEGSKA (reference sequence). V was clipped by 0 bases and J by 4 bases; unmatched bases: 8. There are 15 residues in the CDR3. CDR3 residues: CSARDRGGAGTEAFF. CDR3 nucleotide sequence: TGCAGTGCTAGAGACCGAGGGGGCGCGGGCACTGAAGCTTTCTTT.

This clonotype was seen repeatedly, ten times or more. The genes are TRBV20-1 and TRBJ1-2; 7 nucleotides match TRBD1. Germline CDR1 is DFQATT and CDR2 is SNEGSKA (reference sequence). CDR3 length: 14 amino acids. V gave up 5 bases and J gave up 0 bases; unmatched junction bases: 6. The CDR3 bases are TGCAGTGCTGGCGCCGGACAGGCTAACTATGGCTACACCTTC. Translating it yields CSAGAGQANYGYTF.